This paragraph reports one TCR beta chain. Clones were read by immunoSEQ multiplex PCR, and TCRdb kept only the in-frame ones, dropping some. The sample gives around 53,000 clones, roughly 90% of which show up once; 0.6% to 0.7% is in the top ten. The data derive from a study of T cell changes during pregnancy in multiple sclerosis. This CDR3 is 16 amino acids long. V was pared by 1 base and J by 4 bases, with 7 bases of the junction left unmatched. CDR1 and CDR2 (germline): MGHRA, YSYEKL. Specimen: CD4+ T cells from peripheral blood mononuclear cells, collected after pregnancy. This sequence originates from a female donor with multiple sclerosis, enrolled in a pregnancy study. The chain employs TRBV4-1 and TRBJ2-3, with 8 bases fitting TRBD2. In DNA, the CDR3 is TGCGCCAGCAGCCAAGGCTCGGGGGGGCCCCCAGATACGCAGTATTTT. Its protein is CASSQGSGGPPDTQYF.